These T cell receptor beta chains were read from a single sample in a study of T cell changes during pregnancy in multiple sclerosis. Libraries were prepared by immunoSEQ multiplex PCR; TCRdb keeps only in-frame clonotypes and omits some of them. Of about 70,000 clones in the sample, almost 95% were seen once. The starting material was peripheral blood, obtained before pregnancy. The receptors originated from a female donor with multiple sclerosis, enrolled in a pregnancy study. The CDR3 runs from the conserved cysteine through the conserved F or W. A D gene is named only where the DNA matches it firmly. The size of a clone is reported for some rows only, either as once, few or many, or as a class for expanded clones.

.	TRBV7-2	few	TRBJ2-2	CASILGGLANTGELFF	TGTGCCAGCATCCTAGGCGGTCTAGCGAACACCGGGGAGCTGTTTTTT
.	TRBV23-1	.	TRBJ2-1	CASRALDEQFF	TGCGCCAGCAGAGCTCTCGATGAGCAGTTCTTC
TRBD1	TRBV9	.	TRBJ2-5	CASSVSGQGDQYF	TGTGCCAGCAGCGTATCAGGACAGGGGGACCAGTACTTC
.	TRBV18	.	TRBJ2-3	CASFTTGRDTQYF	TGTGCCAGCTTCACCACCGGGAGAGATACGCAGTATTTT
.	TRBV9	.	TRBJ1-4	CASSQQGWLGEKLFF	TGTGCCAGCAGTCAACAGGGATGGTTGGGTGAAAAACTGTTTTTT
.	TRBV29-1	.	TRBJ1-2	CSVRVEYGYTF	TGCAGCGTCAGGGTAGAGTATGGCTACACCTTC
.	TRBV30	.	TRBJ2-6	CAWSVFGQAPGANVLTF	TGTGCCTGGAGTGTGTTCGGTCAGGCCCCTGGGGCCAACGTCCTGACTTTC
TRBD2	TRBV4-1	few	TRBJ2-3	CASSLRLAGPDTDTQYF	TGCGCCAGCAGCCTACGACTAGCGGGACCAGACACAGATACGCAGTATTTT
.	TRBV4-2	.	TRBJ2-1	CASSQIAEENNEQFF	TGTGCCAGCAGCCAAATAGCGGAGGAGAACAATGAGCAGTTCTTC
TRBD1	TRBV6-1	.	TRBJ2-1	CASRMDREVNEQFF	TGTGCCAGCAGGATGGACAGGGAAGTAAATGAGCAGTTCTTC
.	TRBV18	few	TRBJ1-1	CASSPQASNTEAFF	TGTGCCAGCTCACCCCAGGCTTCGAACACTGAAGCTTTCTTT
TRBD1	TRBV15	.	TRBJ1-1	CATSRGGTGQKAFF	TGTGCCACCAGCAGAGGAGGGACGGGACAGAAAGCTTTCTTT
.	TRBV4-2	.	TRBJ2-6	CASSQEGDSGANVLTF	TGTGCCAGCAGCCAAGAAGGGGACTCTGGGGCCAACGTCCTGACTTTC
TRBD2	TRBV30	few	TRBJ2-7	CAWSLAGGKTSYEQYF	TGTGCCTGGAGTCTGGCCGGGGGGAAGACCTCCTACGAGCAGTACTTC
.	TRBV6-4	.	TRBJ2-1	CASSDYPWRGGCEQFF	TGTGCCAGCAGTGACTATCCCTGGAGGGGTGGGTGTGAGCAGTTCTTC
.	TRBV7-6	.	TRBJ2-7	CASSLGQRYEQYF	TGTGCCAGCAGCTTAGGACAGCGCTACGAGCAGTACTTC
TRBD1	TRBV9	.	TRBJ2-7	CASSSGQGPYEQYF	TGTGCCAGCAGCAGCGGACAGGGGCCCTACGAGCAGTACTTC
.	TRBV7-9	.	TRBJ1-1	CASSPGQPPFEAFF	TGTGCCAGCAGCCCCGGACAGCCTCCCTTTGAAGCTTTCTTT
.	TRBV25-1	.	TRBJ2-5	CASTPIGAGKQETQYF	TGTGCCAGCACTCCCATAGGGGCAGGGAAACAAGAGACCCAGTACTTC
TRBD2	TRBV7-9	.	TRBJ2-1	CASSPTSGSTPEQFF	TGTGCCAGCAGCCCTACTAGCGGGAGTACCCCTGAGCAGTTCTTC
TRBD1	TRBV9	.	TRBJ1-2	CASSGDRGETNYGYTF	TGTGCCAGCAGCGGGGACAGGGGGGAGACTAACTATGGCTACACCTTC
.	TRBV20-1	.	TRBJ1-1	CSAQENTEAFF	TGCAGTGCTCAGGAGAACACTGAAGCTTTCTTT
.	TRBV6-6	.	TRBJ1-5	CASSQNRDQPQHF	TGTGCCAGCAGCCAGAACAGGGATCAGCCCCAGCATTTT
.	TRBV7-9	.	TRBJ1-1	CASSFTGNTEAFF	TGTGCCAGCAGCTTCACAGGGAACACTGAAGCTTTCTTT
.	TRBV28	.	TRBJ2-1	CASSLGSLMYNEQFF	TGTGCCAGCAGTTTGGGCAGCTTGATGTACAATGAGCAGTTCTTC
TRBD2	TRBV7-9	.	TRBJ2-7	CASSRTSGYEQYF	TGTGCCAGCAGTAGGACTAGCGGCTACGAGCAGTACTTC
.	TRBV5-5	.	TRBJ2-5	CASSGRTGREETQYF	TGTGCCAGCAGCGGGAGGACAGGTCGGGAAGAGACCCAGTACTTC
.	TRBV6-1	.	TRBJ2-6	CASSGSPGSGANVLTF	TGTGCCAGCAGTGGTAGTCCGGGCTCTGGGGCCAACGTCCTGACTTTC
TRBD1	TRBV18	.	TRBJ2-3	CASSDRTGRTDTQYF	TGTGCCAGCTCAGACCGGACAGGGAGGACAGATACGCAGTATTTT
.	TRBV9	.	TRBJ1-1	CASSVGNGGTEAFF	TGTGCCAGCAGCGTAGGTAACGGGGGAACTGAAGCTTTCTTT
TRBD1	TRBV27	.	TRBJ1-1	CASSLKTGITEAFF	TGTGCCAGCAGTTTAAAGACAGGGATCACTGAAGCTTTCTTT
.	TRBV28	.	TRBJ2-7	CASSPGTTRYEQYF	TGTGCCAGCAGCCCCGGGACAACACGTTACGAGCAGTACTTC
.	TRBV6-5	.	TRBJ2-5	CASRGLLQETQYF	TGTGCCAGCAGGGGACTCCTCCAAGAGACCCAGTACTTC
TRBD2	TRBV27	.	TRBJ2-2	CASSRTSGRAGTGELFF	TGTGCCAGCAGTCGGACTAGCGGGAGGGCCGGGACCGGGGAGCTGTTTTTT
.	TRBV9	.	TRBJ2-3	CASSQRSSVSTDTQYF	TGTGCCAGCAGCCAGAGGTCCAGCGTGAGCACAGATACGCAGTATTTT
.	TRBV7-2	.	TRBJ2-7	CASSRQYEQYF	TGTGCCAGCAGCCGACAGTACGAGCAGTACTTC
TRBD1	TRBV14	once	TRBJ2-5	CASSPTTGWETQYF	TGTGCCAGCAGCCCTACGACAGGGTGGGAGACCCAGTACTTC
.	TRBV28	few	TRBJ2-2	CASSKLTVTGELFF	TGTGCCAGCAGTAAGCTAACCGTTACCGGGGAGCTGTTTTTT
.	TRBV2	.	TRBJ2-5	CASSDRQEETQYF	TGTGCCAGCAGTGATAGGCAGGAAGAGACCCAGTACTTC
.	TRBV18	.	TRBJ2-7	CASSLKGSVGQPSSYEQYF	TGTGCCAGCTCACTGAAGGGGTCTGTAGGGCAACCAAGCTCCTACGAGCAGTACTTC
.	TRBV7-9	.	TRBJ2-7	CASNTGFDEQYF	TGTGCCAGCAACACAGGGTTCGACGAGCAGTACTTC
.	TRBV2	.	TRBJ2-1	CASSSDYYNEQFF	TGTGCCAGCAGTTCGGACTATTACAATGAGCAGTTCTTC